The next 10 T cell receptor beta chains were all read from a single sample in a study of CD8 T cells in ankylosing spondylitis. Study-level findings and limits: Seven or eight highly homologous variants formed a TCR beta motif that appeared characteristic of ankylosing spondylitis blood.

TCRdb reprocessed the 5' RACE reads via MiXCR and lists one record per CDR3 protein. Altogether a few hundred thousand distinct CDR3 sequences are present, roughly 13% being singletons, with the ten largest covering about 6.5%. These TCRs are of unknown antigen specificity. Specimen: blood, either unsorted or a sorted T cell fraction (not recorded which). All receptors derive from a male donor with ankylosing spondylitis.

Ten or more counts support this clonotype. The chain has TRBV12-3 or TRBV12-4 and TRBJ2-7; D perhaps matches TRBD2 (6 bases). This CDR3 region has 14 residues. V was shortened by 4 bases and J by 0 bases, with 10 bases between the two germline ends. As DNA, the CDR3 is TGTGCCAGCAGTTCGGACTACTTCTCCTACGAGCAGTACTTC. Its protein product is CASSSDYFSYEQYF.

This chain links TRBV7-2 with TRBJ1-2; 7 bases map to TRBD1. Germline CDR1 is SGHTA and CDR2 is FQGNSA. The junction had 5 bases not matched to a gene; V was cut back by 1 base and J by 6 bases. CDR3 length: 14 residues. CDR3 region: CASSLVSQGDGYTF. The CDR3 DNA reads TGTGCCAGCAGCTTAGTATCCCAGGGGGATGGCTACACCTTC. The full variable domain, in which reference TRBV7-2 and TRBJ1-2 provide the parts outside the CDR3, is GAGVSQSPSNKVTEKGKDVELRCDPISGHTALYWYRQSLGQGLEFLIYFQGNSAPDKSGLPSDRFSAERTGGSVSTLTIQRTQQEDSAVYLCASSLVSQGDGYTFGSGTRLTVV.

This clonotype was seen ten or more times. The rearrangement joins TRBV7-2 to TRBJ1-1; D is unclear. The germline V gene has CDR1 SGHTA and CDR2 FQGNSA. Deletions cut 3 bases from V and 0 bases from J, with 14 bases between. The CDR3 totals 16 residues. CDR3 in DNA: TGTGCCAGCAGCTTCCTCACCTCCGTCGTGAACACTGAAGCTTTCTTT. As protein: CASSFLTSVVNTEAFF.

The chain uses TRBV12-3 or TRBV12-4 and TRBJ1-6; the D gene is possibly TRBD1 (6 bases). The ends were cut back, 3 bases at V and 6 bases at J, with 9 bases in the middle. The CDR3 totals 14 residues. This chain's CDR3 is CASSFEGVNSPLHF. The CDR3 bases are TGTGCCAGCAGTTTTGAGGGGGTTAATTCACCCCTCCACTTT.

This clonotype was seen a few times. This chain connects TRBV11-2 to TRBJ1-1; perhaps TRBD1 as D (6 bases). CDR1 and CDR2 from the germline V gene are SGHAT and FQNNGV. This CDR3 spans 17 amino acids. Trimming removed 2 bases from V and 3 bases from J, with 19 bases in between. The CDR3 spells CASSLQGRGHWDTEAFF. In DNA, the CDR3 is TGTGCCAGCAGCTTACAAGGCAGGGGTCATTGGGACACTGAAGCTTTCTTT.

This clonotype was detected ten times or more. This chain joins TRBV7-9 and TRBJ2-2; 7 bases are a match to TRBD1. The CDR3 is 15 amino acids. CDR1 and CDR2 from the germline V gene are SEHNR and FQNEAQ (reference sequence). J was trimmed by 3 bases and V by 1 base; bases with no gene match: 2. CDR3 nucleotide sequence: TGTGCCAGCAGCTTAGGCGACAGGGACACCGGGGAGCTGTTTTTT. It yields the protein CASSLGDRDTGELFF.

The CDR3 DNA reads as TGTGCCAGCGGCCCCTATAGCTCCAATACGCAGTATTTT. It translates to CASGPYSSNTQYF. The V gene is TRBV7-2, the J gene TRBJ2-3; D unclear. This CDR3 comprises 13 residues. V shed 8 bases and J shed 7 bases, with 16 bases lying between them. Looked up from germline, CDR1 is SGHTA and CDR2 is FQGNSA. Based on the CDR3 plus reference TRBV7-2 and TRBJ2-3, the full variable domain is GAGVSQSPSNKVTEKGKDVELRCDPISGHTALYWYRQSLGQGLEFLIYFQGNSAPDKSGLPSDRFSAERTGGSVSTLTIQRTQQEDSAVYLCASGPYSSNTQYFGPGTRLTVL.

This clonotype was found a few times. The J gene is TRBJ2-7, the V gene TRBV20-1; TRBD2 agrees at 14 bases. The V gene's germline CDR1 is DFQATT and CDR2 SNEGSKA (reference sequence). The V segment lost 5 bases and the J segment 3 bases; nucleotides outside the gene matches: 6. The CDR3 is 15 residues long. The CDR3 DNA reads as TGCAGTGCTCGTGGACTAGCGGGAGGTAACTACGAGCAGTACTTC. Residues: CSARGLAGGNYEQYF.

This clonotype was recorded a few times. The chain employs TRBV4-2 and TRBJ2-3, with TRBD1 matching 7 bases. From germline, CDR1 is LGHNA and CDR2 YNFKEQ. The V gene end was trimmed by 0 bases and the J gene end by 5 bases; junction bases not matched to a gene: 5. This CDR3 spans 15 amino acids. As DNA, the CDR3 is TGTGCCAGCAGCCAAGATGGAGCAGGGGGAGATACGCAGTATTTT. Amino acid sequence: CASSQDGAGGDTQYF.

The V and J genes are TRBV12-1 and TRBJ2-1; TRBD2, the table's D call, lacks a check against the DNA. TRBV12-1 is given as a pseudogene. The CDR3 spans 16 residues. The CDR3 DNA reads as TGTGCCAGCAGCTTTAGGCGGGAGAAAAAGTACAATGAGCAGTTCTTC. This sequence encodes CASSFRREKKYNEQFF.